One sample yielded the 17 T cell receptor beta chains listed below, sequenced in a study of T cells in localized non-small cell lung cancer. Sequencing was performed with immunoSEQ multiplex PCR; in TCRdb, only in-frame clones are kept and a portion is missing. The sample includes around 69,000 clones, approximately 87% seen only once; the top ten take about 2%. The starting material was peripheral blood, obtained before any cancer treatment. The receptors here all came from a woman aged 35 to 70 with stage I lung adenocarcinoma.

V gene TRBV19 combines with J gene TRBJ2-7, with D maybe TRBD2 (6 bases). V was pared by 3 bases and J by 2 bases, with 11 bases between. Germline V gene lookup returns CDR1 LNHDA and CDR2 SQIVND (reference sequence). This CDR3 has 14 amino acids. The CDR3 region is CASSMGGIAYEQYF. The CDR3 bases are TGTGCCAGTAGTATGGGCGGGATTGCCTACGAGCAGTACTTC. Looking up the rest from reference TRBV19 and TRBJ2-7 gives the full variable domain: DGGITQSPKYLFRKEGQNVTLSCEQNLNHDAMYWYRQDPGQGLRLIYYSQIVNDFQKGDIAEGYSVSREKKESFPLTVTSAQKNPTAFYLCASSMGGIAYEQYFGPGTRLTVT.

The chain has TRBV7-2 and TRBJ1-1; D call uncertain. The CDR3 loop spans 13 amino acids. The V gene's germline CDR1 is SGHTA and CDR2 FQGNSA. The V end was cut by 8 bases, the J end by 5 bases, with 15 bases between. The CDR3 DNA follows: TGTGCCAGCCAAAGGGAGGCAAGGACTGAAGCTTTCTTT. Protein: CASQREARTEAFF.

The rearrangement joins TRBV5-1 to TRBJ2-3; 13 nucleotides match TRBD2. CDR3 size: 16 residues. The V gene end was trimmed by 4 bases and the J gene end by 2 bases; junction bases not matched to a gene: 4. Germline CDR1 is SGHRS and CDR2 is YFSETQ. The CDR3 nucleotides are TGCGCCAGCAGCAAGGGACTAGCGGGGATCACAGATACGCAGTATTTT. It is translated as CASSKGLAGITDTQYF.

The CDR3 protein is CASSKGLAGINEQFF. The DNA for the CDR3 is TGTGCCAGTAGTAAGGGACTAGCGGGGATCAATGAGCAGTTCTTC. V and J are TRBV19 and TRBJ2-1, with TRBD2 matching over 13 bases. CDR1 and CDR2 from the germline V gene are LNHDA and SQIVND (reference sequence). The CDR3 totals 15 residues. The V and J ends lost 4 bases and 6 bases, in that order; junction bases with no gene match: 3.

The chain combines TRBV10-3 with TRBJ1-5; 8 bases fit TRBD1. Trimming cost V 6 bases and J 5 bases; bases outside gene matches: 9. Per the germline V gene, CDR1 is ENHRY and CDR2 is SYGVKD. The CDR3 has 15 residues. The CDR3 DNA sequence: TGTGCCATCAGCGAAAACAGGGGGGAGGATCAGCCCCAGCATTTT. Translation: CAISENRGEDQPQHF.

The chain links TRBV5-1 to TRBJ2-3, with D tentatively TRBD1 or TRBD2 (5 bases each). Trimming took 1 base from V and 0 from J, leaving 9 bases between them. Germline CDR1 and CDR2: SGHRS and YFSETQ. The CDR3 spans 15 residues. The CDR3 sequence: CASSLTGASTDTQYF. DNA of the CDR3: TGCGCCAGCAGCTTGACCGGGGCGAGCACAGATACGCAGTATTTT. The full variable domain, with the rest looked up from reference TRBV5-1 and TRBJ2-3, is KAGVTQTPRYLIKTRGQQVTLSCSPISGHRSVSWYQQTPGQGLQFLFEYFSETQRNKGNFPGRFSGRQFSNSRSEMNVSTLELGDSALYLCASSLTGASTDTQYFGPGTRLTVL.

V and J are TRBV5-1 and TRBJ1-2; 7 bases match TRBD1. V lost 3 bases and J lost 3; bases outside the gene matches: 14. CDR1 and CDR2 (germline): SGHRS, YFSETQ. The CDR3 length is 17 residues. For the CDR3, the DNA is TGCGCCAGCAGCTCACCCCCTTCCGACAGGGTCGACTATGGCTACACCTTC. It is translated as CASSSPPSDRVDYGYTF.

This clone was seen once. The V call is TRBV19, the J call TRBJ1-1; no reliable D call. The germline gives CDR1 LNHDA, CDR2 SQIVND (reference sequence). The V end was cut by 3 bases, the J end by 1 base, with 9 bases between. This CDR3 is 14 amino acids long. CDR3 region: CASSIYSKNTEAFF. The CDR3 bases are TGTGCCAGTAGTATCTACAGCAAGAACACTGAAGCTTTCTTT. Full variable domain (remainder filled in from reference TRBV19 and TRBJ1-1): DGGITQSPKYLFRKEGQNVTLSCEQNLNHDAMYWYRQDPGQGLRLIYYSQIVNDFQKGDIAEGYSVSREKKESFPLTVTSAQKNPTAFYLCASSIYSKNTEAFFGQGTRLTVV.

The V call is TRBV19, the J call TRBJ1-2; TRBD1 is a possible D gene (5 bases). The germline V gene encodes CDR1 LNHDA and CDR2 SQIVND (reference sequence). V was trimmed by 0 bases and J by 4 bases, leaving 15 bases between them. There are 16 residues in the CDR3. Here the CDR3 DNA reads TGTGCCAGTAGTATAGACAGGGACCGCTCCTCCTATGGCTACACCTTC. Protein sequence: CASSIDRDRSSYGYTF.

The CDR3 DNA reads as TGTGCCAGCTCACCACTGGATCACCTTAGTCCCGGAAACACCATATATTTT. Translated, it gives CASSPLDHLSPGNTIYF. This chain uses TRBV18 with TRBJ1-3, with D uncertain. Between the trimmed V and J ends, which lost 1 base and 4 bases, there was a span of 17 bases. Germline V gene data show CDR1 as KGHSH and CDR2 as LQKENI. The CDR3 sequence is 17 residues long. The full variable domain, its missing parts supplied by reference TRBV18 and TRBJ1-3, is NAGVMQNPRHLVRRRGQEARLRCSPMKGHSHVYWYRQLPEEGLKFMVYLQKENIIDESGMPKERFSAEFPKEGPSILRIQQVVRGDSAAYFCASSPLDHLSPGNTIYFGEGSWLTVV.

The chain is built from TRBV7-6 and TRBJ1-1; the D gene is possibly TRBD1 (5 bases). The ends were cut back, 1 base at V and 4 bases at J, with 10 bases in the middle. Per the germline V gene, CDR1 is SGHVS and CDR2 is FNYEAQ. CDR3 length: 14 amino acids. The CDR3 loop is CASSLGEGLTEAFF. CDR3 DNA sequence: TGTGCCAGCAGCTTAGGCGAGGGACTCACTGAAGCTTTCTTT.

The chain combines TRBV5-6 with TRBJ1-5; possible D gene TRBD1, 5 bases. This CDR3 spans 14 amino acids. Trimming removed 2 bases at V and 3 bases at J, with 9 bases between. Germline lookup yields CDR1 SGHDT and CDR2 YYEEEE. CDR3 nucleotide sequence: TGTGCCAGCAGCTTCACAGGCCCCAATCAGCCCCAGCATTTT. This translates into CASSFTGPNQPQHF.

The chain joins TRBV5-8 to TRBJ2-7; weak D call: TRBD2 (6 bases). Germline values: CDR1 SGHTS, CDR2 YDEGEE. The CDR3 totals 15 residues. The V gene lost 5 bases and the J gene lost 0 bases, with 15 bases spanning the gap. CDR3 residues: CASSETGTPSYEQYF. The CDR3, as DNA: TGTGCCAGCAGTGAAACCGGGACTCCCTCCTACGAGCAGTACTTC.

The chain uses TRBV7-9 and TRBJ2-3; TRBD2 might be the D (6 bases). The CDR3 runs 14 residues. V lost 1 base, J lost 5 bases, and 10 bases lay in between. CDR1 SEHNR and CDR2 FQNEAQ come from the germline V gene (reference sequence). The CDR3 nucleotides are TGTGCCAGCAGCTTAGGAAGGCGGGGAGATACGCAGTATTTT. Amino acid sequence: CASSLGRRGDTQYF.

The chain recombines TRBV7-9 with TRBJ2-1; TRBD2 is a possible D gene (6 bases). V shed 4 bases and J shed 6 bases, with 16 bases lying between them. In germline, CDR1 is SEHNR, CDR2 FQNEAQ (reference sequence). There are 15 residues in the CDR3. The CDR3 region has the DNA TGTGCCAGCAGCTCAAATATCTGGGACTTCAATGAGCAGTTCTTC. It specifies CASSSNIWDFNEQFF.

The chain combines TRBV4-1 with TRBJ2-2; D call uncertain. This CDR3 comprises 15 residues. V was shortened by 6 bases and J by 2 bases, with 13 bases between the two germline ends. From germline, CDR1 is MGHRA and CDR2 YSYEKL. CDR3 DNA sequence: TGCGCCAGCAGTGAGACGACACTAAACACCGGGGAGCTGTTTTTT. Encoded protein: CASSETTLNTGELFF.

The chain uses TRBV19 and TRBJ1-1; D is ambiguous. Germline V gene sequence: CDR1 LNHDA, CDR2 SQIVND (reference sequence). V lost 8 bases to trimming and J lost 1 base, with 17 bases between them. The CDR3 sequence is 15 residues long. CDR3 residues: CASDHLGQANTEAFF. In DNA form, the CDR3 reads TGTGCCAGTGACCACCTCGGGCAGGCGAACACTGAAGCTTTCTTT.